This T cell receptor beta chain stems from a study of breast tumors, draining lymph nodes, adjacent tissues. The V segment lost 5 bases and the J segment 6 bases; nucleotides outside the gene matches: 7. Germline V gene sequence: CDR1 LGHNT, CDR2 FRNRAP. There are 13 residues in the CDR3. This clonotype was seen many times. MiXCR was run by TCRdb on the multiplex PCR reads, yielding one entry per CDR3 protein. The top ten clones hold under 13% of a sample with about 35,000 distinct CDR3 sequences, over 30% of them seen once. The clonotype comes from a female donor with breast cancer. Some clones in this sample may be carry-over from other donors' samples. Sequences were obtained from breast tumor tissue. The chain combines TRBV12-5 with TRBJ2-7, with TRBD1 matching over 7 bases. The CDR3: CASGLGQVSEQYF. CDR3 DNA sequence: TGTGCTAGTGGTCTCGGACAGGTTTCCGAGCAGTACTTC.